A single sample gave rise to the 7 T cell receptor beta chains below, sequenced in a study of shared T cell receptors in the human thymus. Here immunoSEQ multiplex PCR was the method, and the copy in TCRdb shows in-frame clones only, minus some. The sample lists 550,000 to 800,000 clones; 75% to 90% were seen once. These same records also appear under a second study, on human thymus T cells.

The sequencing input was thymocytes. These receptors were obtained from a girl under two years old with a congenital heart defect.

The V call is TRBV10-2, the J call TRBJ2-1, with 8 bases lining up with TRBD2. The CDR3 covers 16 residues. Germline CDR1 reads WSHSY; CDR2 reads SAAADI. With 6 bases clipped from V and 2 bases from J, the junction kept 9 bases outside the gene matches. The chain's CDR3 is CASRPSPGLAYNEQFF. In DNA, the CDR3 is TGCGCCAGCAGGCCAAGCCCGGGACTAGCCTACAATGAGCAGTTCTTC.

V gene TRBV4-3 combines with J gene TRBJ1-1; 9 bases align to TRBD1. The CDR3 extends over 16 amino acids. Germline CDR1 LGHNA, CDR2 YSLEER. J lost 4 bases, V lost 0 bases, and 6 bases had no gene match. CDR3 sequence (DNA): TGCGCCAGCAGCCAAGACGAGGGACAGGGTTGCACTGAAGCTTTCTTT. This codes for CASSQDEGQGCTEAFF.

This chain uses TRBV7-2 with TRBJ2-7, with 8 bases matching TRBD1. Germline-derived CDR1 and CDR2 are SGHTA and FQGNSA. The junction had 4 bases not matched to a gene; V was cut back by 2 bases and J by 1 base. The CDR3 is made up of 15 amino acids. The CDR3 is CASSLIGQGSYEQYF. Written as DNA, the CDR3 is TGTGCCAGCAGCTTAATCGGACAGGGTTCCTACGAGCAGTACTTC.

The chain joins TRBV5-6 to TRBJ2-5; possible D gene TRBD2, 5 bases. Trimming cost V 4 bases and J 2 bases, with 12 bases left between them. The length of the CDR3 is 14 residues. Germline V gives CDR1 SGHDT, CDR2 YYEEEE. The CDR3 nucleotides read TGTGCCAGCAGCCCTAGCCTGGCTCAAGAGACCCAGTACTTC. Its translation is CASSPSLAQETQYF.

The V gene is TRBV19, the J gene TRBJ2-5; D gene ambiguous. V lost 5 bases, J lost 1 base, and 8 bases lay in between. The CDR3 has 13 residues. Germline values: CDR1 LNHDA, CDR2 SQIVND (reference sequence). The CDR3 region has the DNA TGTGCCAGTAGTTTCGAACTCCAAGAGACCCAGTACTTC. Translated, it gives CASSFELQETQYF.

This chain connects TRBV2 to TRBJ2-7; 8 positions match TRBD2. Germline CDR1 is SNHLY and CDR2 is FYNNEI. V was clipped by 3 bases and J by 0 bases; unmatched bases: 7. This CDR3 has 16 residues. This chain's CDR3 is CASSEERGTTSYEQYF. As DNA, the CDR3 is TGTGCCAGCAGTGAGGAGCGGGGGACCACCTCCTACGAGCAGTACTTC.

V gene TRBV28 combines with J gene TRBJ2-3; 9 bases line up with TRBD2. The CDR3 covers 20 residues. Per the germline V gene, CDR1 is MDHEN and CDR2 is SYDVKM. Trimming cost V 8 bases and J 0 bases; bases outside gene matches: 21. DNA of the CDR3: TGTGCCAGCCGAAAACGGGCTAGCGGGGAAGGAATAACAAGCACAGATACGCAGTATTTT. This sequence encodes CASRKRASGEGITSTDTQYF. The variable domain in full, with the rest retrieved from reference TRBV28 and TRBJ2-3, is DVKVTQSSRYLVKRTGEKVFLECVQDMDHENMFWYRQDPGLGLRLIYFSYDVKMKEKGDIPEGYSVSREKKERFSLILESASTNQTSMYLCASRKRASGEGITSTDTQYFGPGTRLTVL.